Listed below are T cell receptor beta chains from one sample, sequenced in a study of siplizumab effects on memory and regulatory T cells. Sequenced by immunoSEQ multiplex PCR; TCRdb stores in-frame clones only, minus some. The table has about 97,000 clones, over 90% seen once. Sequences were obtained from non-Treg CD4+ T cells sorted from blood. The source is a human donor in good health. The CDR3 runs from the conserved cysteine through the conserved F or W. D genes are given only for firm matches. Clone size is not always given. Where it is, it says once, few, many or a class for expanded clones.

size	D	V	length	J	CDR3	DNA
-	TRBD2	TRBV29-1	15	TRBJ2-3	CSNRGGSTSTDTQYF	TGCAGCAATCGGGGGGGGTCCACTAGCACAGATACGCAGTATTTT
few	-	TRBV4-1	16	TRBJ1-1	CASSQAGRAMNTEAFF	TGCGCCAGCAGCCAAGCGGGACGCGCTATGAACACTGAAGCTTTCTTT
-	-	TRBV5-4	14	TRBJ2-2	CASSLELNTGELFF	TGTGCCAGCAGCTTGGAGCTAAACACCGGGGAGCTGTTTTTT
-	-	TRBV6-1	13	TRBJ2-3	CASNWGIQDTQYF	TGTGCCAGCAATTGGGGGATTCAGGATACGCAGTATTTT
-	-	TRBV14	13	TRBJ1-6	CASSQFMNSPLHF	TGTGCCAGCAGCCAATTTATGAATTCACCCCTCCACTTT
-	-	TRBV6-6	16	TRBJ1-5	CASSYGQRGSNQPQHF	TGTGCCAGCAGCTATGGACAGCGGGGAAGCAATCAGCCCCAGCATTTT
-	-	TRBV18	16	TRBJ2-3	CASSPGRGDGTDTQYF	TGTGCCAGCTCACCGGGCCGGGGAGATGGCACAGATACGCAGTATTTT
-	-	TRBV9	15	TRBJ2-1	CASSVGARGWNEQFF	TGTGCCAGCAGCGTAGGAGCAAGAGGTTGGAATGAGCAGTTCTTC
-	-	TRBV7-2	14	TRBJ2-7	CASSTSRTAYEQYF	TGTGCCAGCAGCACTTCCCGGACAGCCTACGAGCAGTACTTC
-	-	TRBV9	14	TRBJ2-7	CASSVAANVYEQYF	TGTGCCAGCAGCGTAGCCGCTAACGTCTACGAGCAGTACTTC
-	TRBD1	TRBV28	16	TRBJ1-5	CASSHTGGFSNQPQHF	TGTGCCAGCAGCCACACAGGGGGTTTTAGCAATCAGCCCCAGCATTTT
once	TRBD2	TRBV5-6	16	TRBJ2-2	CASSHPLAGGPGELFF	TGTGCCAGCAGCCATCCACTAGCGGGAGGACCCGGGGAGCTGTTTTTT
-	-	TRBV10-3	11	TRBJ1-2	CAISEDYGYTF	TGTGCCATCAGTGAAGACTATGGCTACACCTTC
-	TRBD2	TRBV5-1	15	TRBJ2-2	CASSRTSVGTGELFF	TGCGCCAGCAGCCGCACTAGCGTCGGGACCGGGGAGCTGTTTTTT
-	-	TRBV7-9	14	TRBJ1-2	CASSLALAVDGYTF	TGTGCCAGCAGCTTAGCGCTGGCAGTTGATGGCTACACCTTC
-	-	TRBV4-3	15	TRBJ2-1	CASSQDSGSYNEQFF	TGCGCCAGCAGCCAAGATAGCGGCTCCTACAATGAGCAGTTCTTC
-	TRBD1	TRBV30	14	TRBJ2-7	CARDRGTSSYEQYF	TGTGCCCGAGACAGGGGGACAAGCTCCTACGAGCAGTACTTC
-	-	TRBV4-1	14	TRBJ2-3	CASSQDQTPDTQYF	TGCGCCAGCAGCCAAGATCAGACACCAGATACGCAGTATTTT
-	TRBD1	TRBV2	14	TRBJ1-1	CASRYRGSITEAFF	TGTGCCAGCAGGTACAGGGGTTCGATCACTGAAGCTTTCTTT
-	-	TRBV28	15	TRBJ2-4	CASRRAGVAKNIQYF	TGTGCCAGCAGGAGAGCAGGGGTAGCCAAAAACATTCAGTACTTC
-	TRBD1	TRBV5-1	15	TRBJ2-2	CASSLDGQGPGELFF	TGCGCCAGCAGCTTGGACGGACAGGGGCCCGGGGAGCTGTTTTTT
once	TRBD2	TRBV7-2	15	TRBJ2-1	CASSSTSGEYNEQFF	TGTGCCAGCAGCTCCACTAGCGGAGAGTACAATGAGCAGTTCTTC
-	-	TRBV11-2	11	TRBJ2-7	CASSRAVEQYF	TGTGCCAGCAGCAGGGCAGTCGAGCAGTACTTC
-	-	TRBV11-2	13	TRBJ2-5	CASSGARSETQYF	TGTGCCAGCAGCGGAGCTAGATCAGAGACCCAGTACTTC
-	-	TRBV6-5	15	TRBJ1-2	CASSYSRGYNYGYTF	TGTGCCAGCAGTTACTCGAGAGGTTATAACTATGGCTACACCTTC
-	-	TRBV5-1	16	TRBJ1-6	CASRAVGGASNSPLHF	TGCGCCAGCAGAGCCGTTGGGGGGGCAAGTAATTCACCCCTCCACTTT
-	-	TRBV12-5	15	TRBJ2-1	CASGLLGRGYNEQFF	TGTGCTAGTGGCCTGCTAGGACGTGGCTACAATGAGCAGTTCTTC
-	-	TRBV5-1	12	TRBJ1-1	CASSPGTAEAFF	TGCGCCAGCAGCCCGGGGACTGCTGAAGCTTTCTTT
-	TRBD1	TRBV27	16	TRBJ1-1	CASSTLRTGVITEAFF	TGTGCCAGCAGCACTCTCCGGACAGGGGTGATCACTGAAGCTTTCTTT
-	-	TRBV4-2	15	TRBJ2-1	CASSQEGTHGDEQFF	TGTGCCAGCAGCCAGGAGGGGACCCATGGGGATGAGCAGTTCTTC
-	TRBD1	TRBV10-3	13	TRBJ1-1	CAIRGTGDTEAFF	TGTGCCATCCGGGGGACAGGGGACACTGAAGCTTTCTTT
-	-	TRBV5-6	12	TRBJ1-1	CASSWEPQEAFF	TGTGCCAGCAGTTGGGAGCCTCAGGAAGCTTTCTTT
-	TRBD2	TRBV7-3	15	TRBJ2-1	CASRNRDYHYNEQFF	TGTGCCAGCAGGAACCGGGACTACCACTACAATGAGCAGTTCTTC
few	-	TRBV6-1	15	TRBJ2-7	CASSRPGGNSYEQYF	TGTGCCAGCAGTCGCCCCGGTGGTAATTCCTACGAGCAGTACTTC
few	-	TRBV28	12	TRBJ1-2	CASSLLSYGYTF	TGTGCCAGCAGTTTATTGAGCTATGGCTACACCTTC
-	-	TRBV2	16	TRBJ2-7	CASSASMRGSSYEQYF	TGTGCCAGCAGTGCGTCGATGAGGGGGAGCTCCTACGAGCAGTACTTC
-	TRBD1	TRBV5-1	15	TRBJ2-1	CASSWTGDSYNEQFF	TGCGCCAGCAGCTGGACAGGTGACTCCTACAATGAGCAGTTCTTC
few	-	TRBV18	11	TRBJ2-5	CASSLQETQYF	TGTGCCAGCTCACTGCAAGAGACCCAGTACTTC
-	TRBD1	TRBV19	14	TRBJ2-7	CASSTQGALYEQYF	TGTGCCAGTAGTACGCAGGGGGCGCTTTACGAGCAGTACTTC
-	TRBD2	TRBV29-1	17	TRBJ2-1	CSDPRVSSGRDDNEQFF	TGCAGCGACCCAAGGGTATCCAGCGGGAGAGATGACAATGAGCAGTTCTTC
-	TRBD1	TRBV6-1	14	TRBJ2-7	CASSAPTGSWEQYF	TGTGCCAGCAGTGCCCCGACAGGGTCCTGGGAGCAGTACTTC
-	-	TRBV12-5	18	TRBJ1-1	CASGLGILGQLGDTEAFF	TGTGCTAGTGGTTTGGGCATTTTGGGGCAGCTTGGAGACACTGAAGCTTTCTTT
-	-	TRBV6-5	15	TRBJ2-3	CASSYRSPPRDTQYF	TGTGCCAGCAGTTACCGCAGCCCTCCGAGGGATACGCAGTATTTT
-	-	TRBV28	14	TRBJ2-7	CASSLHVPPYEQYF	TGTGCCAGCAGCCTTCACGTCCCTCCCTACGAGCAGTACTTC
-	-	TRBV5-6	15	TRBJ1-5	CASSLAARGHQPQHF	TGTGCCAGCAGCTTGGCGGCTAGGGGCCATCAGCCCCAGCATTTT
-	TRBD1	TRBV5-5	14	TRBJ1-1	CASSLQGINTEAFF	TGTGCCAGCAGCTTACAGGGGATTAACACTGAAGCTTTCTTT
-	-	TRBV15	15	TRBJ2-5	CATSRDTAPVETQYF	TGTGCCACCAGCAGAGACACAGCGCCCGTGGAGACCCAGTACTTC
-	-	TRBV5-4	14	TRBJ1-5	CASSLRGSNQPQHF	TGTGCCAGCAGCTTGAGGGGGAGCAATCAGCCCCAGCATTTT